This TCR beta chain came from a study of shared clonotypes between healthy human individuals. Study at large: A donor's plate count was three for CD4 naive and three for CD4 memory; CD8 naive had two and CD8 memory one. Regarding the study as a whole: The donor pool, a small one, limited the genetic and exposure-history diversity represented. A reduction in generation probabilities was seen for non-shared clonotypes relative to those shared by all four donors. Apart from blood, nothing was sampled; tissue repertoires likely differ.

This CDR3 is 14 amino acids long. V dropped 7 bases and J dropped 5 bases, with 15 bases sitting between them. CDR1 is SGHRS and CDR2 is YFSETQ in the germline V gene. TCRdb keeps only in-frame clones here, not all; method: immunoSEQ multiplex PCR. The data contain about a million clones, about 70% of them seen just once; the ten biggest clones take up around 1.4%. For this clone: The target antigen is unknown.

This TCR was sampled from a man between 18 and 35 years old in good health. The sequencing input was memory CD4+ T cells sorted from blood. Documented subset: CD45RA-negative fraction. The rearrangement links TRBV5-1 to TRBJ1-4; D not resolved. The CDR3 loop is CASRSGQSNEKLFF. In DNA, the CDR3 is TGCGCCAGCCGCTCGGGCCAGAGCAATGAAAAACTGTTTTTT. Variable domain in full (rest from reference TRBV5-1 and TRBJ1-4): KAGVTQTPRYLIKTRGQQVTLSCSPISGHRSVSWYQQTPGQGLQFLFEYFSETQRNKGNFPGRFSGRQFSNSRSEMNVSTLELGDSALYLCASRSGQSNEKLFFGSGTQLSVL.